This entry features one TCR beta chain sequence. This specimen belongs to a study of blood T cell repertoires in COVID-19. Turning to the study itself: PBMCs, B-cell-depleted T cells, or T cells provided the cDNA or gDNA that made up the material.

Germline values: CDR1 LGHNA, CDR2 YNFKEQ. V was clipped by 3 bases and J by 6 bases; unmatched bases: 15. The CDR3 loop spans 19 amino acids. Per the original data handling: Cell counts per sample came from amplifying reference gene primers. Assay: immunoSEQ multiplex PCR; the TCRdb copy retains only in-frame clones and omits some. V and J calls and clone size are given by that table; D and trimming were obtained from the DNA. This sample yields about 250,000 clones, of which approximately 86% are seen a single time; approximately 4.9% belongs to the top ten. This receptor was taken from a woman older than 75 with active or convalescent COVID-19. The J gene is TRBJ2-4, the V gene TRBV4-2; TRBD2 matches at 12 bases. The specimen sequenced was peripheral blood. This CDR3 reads CASSQNPRRPSGGGNIQYF. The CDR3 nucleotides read TGTGCCAGCAGCCAGAATCCCCGGCGGCCTAGCGGGGGGGGAAACATTCAGTACTTC.